These 4 T cell receptor beta chains were sequenced from one sample in a study of post-analysis software for immune sequencing data. Study-wide findings and caveats: Included in a set of a few TRBV segments more frequent in patients than controls were TRBV5-6, TRBV5-1 and TRBV20-1.

Unique molecular identifiers were carried by the TCR beta cDNA libraries. One entry per CDR3 protein, called by TCRdb with MiXCR from the PCR reads. Of approximately 660,000 distinct CDR3 sequences listed, more than 50% are singletons. The antigens for these receptors are not known. Sequenced: blood. The receptors were gathered from a girl aged 2 to 9 with multiple sclerosis.

This sequence joins TRBV5-5 and TRBJ2-5; tentative D call: TRBD2 (6 bases). CDR1 and CDR2 (germline): SGHKS, YYEKEE (reference sequence). CDR3 size: 14 residues. The V gene lost 4 bases and the J gene lost 5 bases, with 15 bases spanning the gap. The CDR3 loop is CASSDRLVGETQYF. As DNA, the CDR3 is TGTGCCAGCAGCGACCGACTAGTGGGTGAGACCCAGTACTTC.

The rearrangement links TRBV12-3 or TRBV12-4 to TRBJ2-3, with 12 bases lining up with TRBD2. The CDR3 extends over 16 amino acids. V lost 3 bases, J lost 6 bases, and 7 bases stayed unmatched. CDR3 in amino acids: CASSFDRLAGEDTQYF. The CDR3 DNA reads TGTGCCAGCAGTTTCGACCGACTAGCGGGGGAGGATACGCAGTATTTT.

As to this clonotype: A much larger clone is a single base away; this may be a read error. The V gene is TRBV20-1, the J gene TRBJ1-5; D not certain. Germline loops: CDR1 DFQATT, CDR2 SNEGSKA (reference sequence). This CDR3 comprises 12 residues. Trimming took off 5 bases at V and 2 bases at J, with 7 bases between the two ends. CDR3 bases: TGCAGTGCTGGGCGGGGCAATCAGCCCCAGCATTTT. Encoded protein: CSAGRGNQPQHF.

The CDR3 region is CSVVTSGTYNEQFF. CDR3 nucleotides: TGCAGCGTTGTTACTAGCGGAACCTACAATGAGCAGTTCTTC. V is TRBV29-1 and J is TRBJ2-1; 8 bases agree with TRBD2. V dropped 4 bases and J dropped 2; count of bases not matched to a gene: 4. The CDR3 runs 14 residues. Germline CDR1 is SQVTM and CDR2 is ANQGSEA.